This T cell receptor (beta chain) was recovered during a study of vaccination and CD4 T cells after COVID-19. Study background: Overlapping peptides of the spike proteins of SARS-CoV-2, HCoV-NL63, HCoV-OC43 and HCoV-229E were used for cell stimulation. Each of the control cultures got a CEFX pool, an HIV-1 Nef pool, or no peptide.

Germline CDR1 is DFQATT and CDR2 is SNEGSKA (reference sequence). The CDR3 is 11 amino acids. This sample's treatment: roughly 10-day PBMC culture with coronavirus spike peptide pools or control peptides (ViraFEST assay). The unexposed donor's CD4+ T cells were collected before the COVID-19 pandemic (2011-2018). PBMCs were cultured at fewer than 2.5 million per well with approximately 9.4 IU/ml IL-2 and 9.5 to 10 ug/ml peptide pools. Remarks on this clonotype: Its matching antigen is unknown.

Cultured CD4+ T cell DNA was sequenced using the Oncomine TCR Beta short-read assay. TCRdb re-analysed the PCR reads in MiXCR, keeping a single row per CDR3 protein. The table includes fewer than 3,000 distinct CDR3 sequences, around 24% detected once. V is TRBV20-1 and J is TRBJ2-1; a possible D gene is TRBD2 (6 bases). The end of the DNA is better explained by TRBJ2-7, so the J call may be wrong. The sample taken for sequencing was CD4+ T cells from blood, cultured in vitro. The sequence derives from a human donor in good health. CDR3 in DNA: TGCAGTGCTAGTTCGGGGGAAGAGCAGTACTTC. It translates to CSASSGEEQYF.